Listed here are 6 T cell receptor beta chains from one sample, sequenced in a study of blood T cell repertoires in COVID-19. Profiled with immunoSEQ multiplex PCR; TCRdb holds only in-frame clones, not every one. This sample has 350,000 to 550,000 clones, with 70% to 90% found just once. Sequencing input: PBMCs or T cells enriched from blood (not recorded which). The receptors stem from a woman younger than 35 with acute COVID-19.

V is TRBV7-2 and J is TRBJ2-5; 7 bases are shared with TRBD2. Trimming at V came to 5 bases and at J to 9 bases, leaving 15 bases not matched to a gene. In germline, CDR1 is SGHTA, CDR2 FQGNSA. This CDR3 has 15 amino acids. Here the CDR3 DNA reads TGTGCCAGCAGCAAATCTAGCGCCAGCGGGGCGGCCCAGTACTTC. Residues: CASSKSSASGAAQYF.

The chain joins TRBV15 to TRBJ2-4, with a possible D match to TRBD1 (5 bases). The CDR3 extends over 18 amino acids. CDR1 is LNHNV, CDR2 YYDKDF, per germline (reference sequence). The V end lost 0 bases, the J end lost 0 bases, and 15 bases lay between the germline ends. The CDR3 spells CATSREGEKVLAKNIQYF. CDR3 sequence (DNA): TGTGCCACCAGCAGAGAAGGGGAAAAGGTGCTAGCCAAAAACATTCAGTACTTC.

This chain uses TRBV7-3 with TRBJ2-2, with no clear D. Per germline, CDR1 SGHTA and CDR2 FQGTGA. This CDR3 is built from 13 residues. V was clipped by 3 bases and J by 7 bases, with 9 bases between them. The CDR3 nucleotides read TGTGCCAGCAGCTTGGCTAGTATCGGGGAGCTGTTTTTT. Its translation is CASSLASIGELFF. Looking up the rest from reference TRBV7-3 and TRBJ2-2 gives the full variable domain: GAGVSQTPSNKVTEKGKYVELRCDPISGHTALYWYRQSLGQGPEFLIYFQGTGAADDSGLPNDRFFAVRPEGSVSTLKIQRTERGDSAVYLCASSLASIGELFFGEGSRLTVL.

This clone was counted between two and nine times. The V gene is TRBV28, the J gene TRBJ2-7, with TRBD1 identical over 7 bases. The CDR3 consists of 14 residues. The germline V gene has CDR1 MDHEN and CDR2 SYDVKM. V lost 11 bases to trimming and J lost 3 bases; unmatched junction nucleotides: 13. CDR3 sequence reads: CAAKSGTVNYEQYF. The CDR3 bases are TGTGCCGCAAAATCCGGGACAGTTAACTACGAGCAGTACTTC.

This chain connects TRBV4-3 to TRBJ2-7, with 11 positions matching TRBD2. Germline trimming cut 1 base from V and 3 bases from J; bases unmatched to any gene: 2. The germline V gene has CDR1 LGHNA and CDR2 YSLEER. The CDR3 sequence is 15 residues long. In DNA form, the CDR3 reads TGCGCCAGCAGCCAAGTAGCGGGAGGGAGCTACGAGCAGTACTTC. Translation: CASSQVAGGSYEQYF.

This clone came up a few times. The rearrangement joins TRBV5-4 to TRBJ2-2, with TRBD1 matching over 7 bases. The junction had 6 bases not matched to a gene; V was cut back by 3 bases and J by 1 base. The CDR3 length is 16 residues. From germline, CDR1 is SGHNT and CDR2 YYREEE (reference sequence). The CDR3 DNA is TGTGCCAGCAGCTCTCTCCGGACAGGGAACACCGGGGAGCTGTTTTTT. Translation gives CASSSLRTGNTGELFF.